This TCR beta chain was sequenced during a study of molecular identifiers for immune sequencing clone quantification. In TCRdb, the PCR reads were re-called with MiXCR into one record per CDR3 protein. The sample carries about 320,000 distinct CDR3 sequences, roughly a fifth recorded once. The CDR3 sequence is 18 residues long. This clonotype was found a few times. Germline is not matched at one junction end, which may reflect a read error. The sequenced sample consisted of naive CD8+ T cells from blood, with Jurkat cell RNA spiked in. Subset of the sample: FACS-sorted CD8+CD4-CCR7+CD45RA+ naive T cells. This TCR was recovered from a human donor in good health. Some libraries in this study had Jurkat cell RNA spiked in. The V call is TRBV5-3, the J call TRBJ1-1; D might be TRBD1 (6 bases). TRBV5-3 is treated as an ORF (open reading frame) with a function not yet certain. As DNA, the CDR3 is TGTGCCAGCAGCTGGTCCCCATATACCGGGACACCGAACACTGAAGCTTTCTTT. It is translated as CASSWSPYTGTPNTEAFF.